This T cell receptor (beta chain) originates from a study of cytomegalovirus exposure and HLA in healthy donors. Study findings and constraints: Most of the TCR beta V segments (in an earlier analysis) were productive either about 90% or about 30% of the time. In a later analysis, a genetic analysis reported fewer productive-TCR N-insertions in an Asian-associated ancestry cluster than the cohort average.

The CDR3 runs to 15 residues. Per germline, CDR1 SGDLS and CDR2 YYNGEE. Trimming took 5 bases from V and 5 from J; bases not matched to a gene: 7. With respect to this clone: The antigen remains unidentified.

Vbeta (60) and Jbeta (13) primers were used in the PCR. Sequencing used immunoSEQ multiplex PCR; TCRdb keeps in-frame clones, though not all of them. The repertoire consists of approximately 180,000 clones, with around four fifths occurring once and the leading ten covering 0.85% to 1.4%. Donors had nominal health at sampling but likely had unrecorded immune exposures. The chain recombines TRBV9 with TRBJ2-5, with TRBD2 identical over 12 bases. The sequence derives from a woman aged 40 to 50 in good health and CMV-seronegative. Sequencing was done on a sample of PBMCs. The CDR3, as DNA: TGTGCCAGCAGTCCTACTAGCGGGAGGTGGGAGACCCAGTACTTC. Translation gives CASSPTSGRWETQYF.